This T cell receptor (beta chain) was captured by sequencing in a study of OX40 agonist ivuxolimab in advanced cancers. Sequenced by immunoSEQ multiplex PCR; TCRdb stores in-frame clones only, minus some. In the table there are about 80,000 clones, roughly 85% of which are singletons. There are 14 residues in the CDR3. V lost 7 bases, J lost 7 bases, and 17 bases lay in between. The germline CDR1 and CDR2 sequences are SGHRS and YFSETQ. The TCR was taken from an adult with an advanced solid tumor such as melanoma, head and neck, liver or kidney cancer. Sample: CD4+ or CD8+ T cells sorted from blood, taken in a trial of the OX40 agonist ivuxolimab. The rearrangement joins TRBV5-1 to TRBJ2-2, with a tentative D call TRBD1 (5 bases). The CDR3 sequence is CASREQGSGGELFF. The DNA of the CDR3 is TGCGCCAGCCGCGAGCAGGGTTCAGGCGGGGAGCTGTTTTTT.